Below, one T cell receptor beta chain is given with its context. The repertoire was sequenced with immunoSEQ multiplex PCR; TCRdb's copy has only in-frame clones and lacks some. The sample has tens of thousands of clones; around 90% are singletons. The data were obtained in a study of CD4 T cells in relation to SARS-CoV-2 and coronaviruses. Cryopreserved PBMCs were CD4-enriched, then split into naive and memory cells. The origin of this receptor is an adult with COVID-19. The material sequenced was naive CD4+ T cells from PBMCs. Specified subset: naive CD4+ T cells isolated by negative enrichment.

CDR3 coding DNA: TGTGCCAGCAGCCAAGTGGTAACATCCTACGAGCAGTACTTC. It specifies CASSQVVTSYEQYF. The chain combines TRBV3-1 (or the pseudogene TRBV3-2) with TRBJ2-7; D gene unclear. V was trimmed by 1 base and J by 1 base, leaving 8 bases between them. Germline-derived CDR1 and CDR2 are LGHDT and YNNKEL (reference sequence). CDR3 size: 14 residues.